These T cell receptor beta chains were read from a single sample in a study of T cell changes during pregnancy in multiple sclerosis. Profiled with immunoSEQ multiplex PCR; TCRdb holds only in-frame clones, not every one. The profile shows fewer than 140,000 clones, under 95% of them singletons. Source: peripheral blood, taken after pregnancy. The receptor set was obtained from a female donor with multiple sclerosis, enrolled in a pregnancy study. CDR3s include the opening cysteine and the closing phenylalanine or tryptophan. The D gene is left open where the match is weak. Only part of the rows carry a size: once, few, many, or a class if the clone is expanded.

J gene: TRBJ2-7; clone size: NA; D gene: TRBD1; V gene: TRBV30; CDR3 DNA: TGTGCCTGGAGTGAAAAATACAGGGGCTTAAGCTCCTACGAGCAGTACTTC; CDR3 protein: CAWSEKYRGLSSYEQYF
J gene: TRBJ2-1; clone size: NA; D gene: TRBD2; V gene: TRBV6-1; CDR3 DNA: TGTGCCGGGGGGGATTGGTTCAATGAGCAGTTCTTC; CDR3 protein: CAGGDWFNEQFF
J gene: TRBJ2-7; clone size: few; D gene: TRBD1; V gene: TRBV5-6; CDR3 DNA: TGTGCCAGCAGTTCGCGGGGGACAGGGACGGGCGAGCAGTACTTC; CDR3 protein: CASSSRGTGTGEQYF
J gene: TRBJ2-1; clone size: NA; D gene: TRBD2; V gene: TRBV28; CDR3 DNA: TGTGCCAGTCGGACTAGCGGATACAATGAGCAGTTCTTC; CDR3 protein: CASRTSGYNEQFF
J gene: TRBJ2-7; clone size: NA; D gene: TRBD1; V gene: TRBV7-8; CDR3 DNA: TGTGCCAGCAGCGGACGACAGGGGAACTACGAGCAGTACTTC; CDR3 protein: CASSGRQGNYEQYF
J gene: TRBJ1-1; clone size: NA; D gene: NA; V gene: TRBV6-6; CDR3 DNA: TGTGCCAGCAGGTCCAGAGAAGCTTTCTTT; CDR3 protein: CASRSREAFF
J gene: TRBJ2-1; clone size: NA; D gene: NA; V gene: TRBV6-4; CDR3 DNA: TGTGCCAGCAGTAAGCGGGTGGGCTCCTACAATGAGCAGTTCTTC; CDR3 protein: CASSKRVGSYNEQFF
J gene: TRBJ2-7; clone size: NA; D gene: NA; V gene: TRBV7-2; CDR3 DNA: TGTGCCAGCAGCTTAGTCCCCGAGGGCTACGAGCAGTACTTC; CDR3 protein: CASSLVPEGYEQYF
J gene: TRBJ2-1; clone size: NA; D gene: NA; V gene: TRBV6-6; CDR3 DNA: TGTGCCAGCTCGGAGCCCCTCCTGGGCAATGAGCAGTTCTTC; CDR3 protein: CASSEPLLGNEQFF
J gene: TRBJ2-1; clone size: NA; D gene: TRBD2; V gene: TRBV7-3; CDR3 DNA: TGTGCCAGCAGCTTAGCGGGGGGGCTAATAAATGAGCAGTTCTTC; CDR3 protein: CASSLAGGLINEQFF
J gene: TRBJ1-4; clone size: NA; D gene: NA; V gene: TRBV6-1; CDR3 DNA: TGTGCCAGCAGTGAACTAGGGACTGCCGCGTGGGGAAAACTGTTTTTT; CDR3 protein: CASSELGTAAWGKLFF
J gene: TRBJ2-1; clone size: NA; D gene: TRBD2; V gene: TRBV11-2; CDR3 DNA: TGTGCCAGCAGCTTAATTGCTGAGCGGGGGCACTCCTACAATGAGCAGTTCTTC; CDR3 protein: CASSLIAERGHSYNEQFF
J gene: TRBJ2-2; clone size: NA; D gene: NA; V gene: TRBV5-1; CDR3 DNA: TGCGCCAGCAGCGAGGCAGACCGAATTAACACCGGGGAGCTGTTTTTT; CDR3 protein: CASSEADRINTGELFF
J gene: TRBJ2-7; clone size: NA; D gene: NA; V gene: TRBV19; CDR3 DNA: TGTGCCAGTAGTAAGGGCGCTAGCGAAACCTACGAGCAGTACTTC; CDR3 protein: CASSKGASETYEQYF
J gene: TRBJ1-2; clone size: NA; D gene: TRBD1; V gene: TRBV30; CDR3 DNA: TGTGCCTGGTCCGGGACAGCGGGCACCTTCTACACCTTC; CDR3 protein: CAWSGTAGTFYTF
J gene: TRBJ2-1; clone size: once; D gene: TRBD2; V gene: TRBV11-1; CDR3 DNA: TGTGCCAGCAGCTTGGGACTAGCGGGGTACAATGAGCAGTTCTTC; CDR3 protein: CASSLGLAGYNEQFF